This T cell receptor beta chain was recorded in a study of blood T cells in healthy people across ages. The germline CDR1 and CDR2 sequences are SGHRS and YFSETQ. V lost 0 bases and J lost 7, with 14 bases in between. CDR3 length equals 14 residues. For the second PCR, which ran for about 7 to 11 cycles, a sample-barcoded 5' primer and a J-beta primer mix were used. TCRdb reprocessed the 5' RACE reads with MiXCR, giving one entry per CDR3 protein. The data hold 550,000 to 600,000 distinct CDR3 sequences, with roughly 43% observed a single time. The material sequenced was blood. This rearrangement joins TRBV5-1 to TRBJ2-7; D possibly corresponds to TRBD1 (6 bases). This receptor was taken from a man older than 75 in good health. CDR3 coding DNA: TGCGCCAGCAGCTTGGGACAGGAGTCGAAGGAGCAGTACTTC. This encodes CASSLGQESKEQYF.